The clone carrying this T cell receptor beta chain was observed a few times. The V gene end was trimmed by 0 bases and the J gene end by 5 bases; junction bases not matched to a gene: 6. The CDR3 consists of 15 residues. Per germline, CDR1 PRHDT and CDR2 FYEKMQ (reference sequence). Libraries were prepared by immunoSEQ multiplex PCR; TCRdb keeps only in-frame clonotypes and omits some of them. The sample lists roughly 13,000 clones; 72% were seen once. This sample stems from a study of T cell clonotyping in hematopoietic cell transplantation. The sequences come from peripheral blood mononuclear cells, collected 180 days after allogeneic stem cell transplant. This TCR was sampled from a male patient between 55 and 70 years old who had an allogeneic stem cell transplant from an unrelated donor, so the T cells may come from the graft donor. Some clones in this sample may be carry-over from other donors' samples. V usage is TRBV13 and J usage is TRBJ2-7; 8 bases are a match to TRBD1. As DNA, the CDR3 is TGTGCCAGCAGCTTAGGCCCGGACAGGGTGCACGAGCAGTACTTC. It is translated as CASSLGPDRVHEQYF. Drawing the rest from reference TRBV13 and TRBJ2-7, the complete variable domain is AAGVIQSPRHLIKEKRETATLKCYPIPRHDTVYWYQQGPGQDPQFLISFYEKMQSDKGSIPDRFSAQQFSDYHSELNMSSLELGDSALYFCASSLGPDRVHEQYFGPGTRLTVT.